The clone carrying this T cell receptor beta chain was seen many times. Antigen: not known. The V and J ends lost 6 bases and 0 bases respectively, with 8 bases between them. The germline V gene has CDR1 MDHEN and CDR2 SYDVKM. The CDR3 length is 13 residues. This sample was included in a study of molecular identifiers for immune sequencing clone quantification. The wider study: In replicates, RNA taken from roughly 18,000 or 92,000 naive CD8 cells was divided five ways, and four portions underwent sequencing. Regarding the study as a whole: Spiked Jurkat TCR RNA from one cell was reportedly detectable among fewer than 1.3 million naive cells.

Naive CD8 T cells were FACS-sorted by CD8+CD4-CCR7+CD45RA+ markers. With listed TCR primers and previously described methods, bulk TCR libraries were prepared. MiXCR was run by TCRdb on the PCR reads, yielding one entry per CDR3 protein. Here the sample spans about 630,000 distinct CDR3 sequences, around 25% being singletons. This TCR was recovered from a human donor in good health. Some libraries in this study had Jurkat cell RNA spiked in. The specimen sequenced was naive CD8+ T cells from blood, with Jurkat cell RNA spiked in. Subset of the sample: FACS-sorted CD8+CD4-CCR7+CD45RA+ naive T cells. The genes are TRBV28 and TRBJ1-1; no definite D call. The CDR3 sequence is CASSSQLNTEAFF. CDR3 sequence (DNA): TGTGCCAGCAGCTCCCAGTTGAACACTGAAGCTTTCTTT.